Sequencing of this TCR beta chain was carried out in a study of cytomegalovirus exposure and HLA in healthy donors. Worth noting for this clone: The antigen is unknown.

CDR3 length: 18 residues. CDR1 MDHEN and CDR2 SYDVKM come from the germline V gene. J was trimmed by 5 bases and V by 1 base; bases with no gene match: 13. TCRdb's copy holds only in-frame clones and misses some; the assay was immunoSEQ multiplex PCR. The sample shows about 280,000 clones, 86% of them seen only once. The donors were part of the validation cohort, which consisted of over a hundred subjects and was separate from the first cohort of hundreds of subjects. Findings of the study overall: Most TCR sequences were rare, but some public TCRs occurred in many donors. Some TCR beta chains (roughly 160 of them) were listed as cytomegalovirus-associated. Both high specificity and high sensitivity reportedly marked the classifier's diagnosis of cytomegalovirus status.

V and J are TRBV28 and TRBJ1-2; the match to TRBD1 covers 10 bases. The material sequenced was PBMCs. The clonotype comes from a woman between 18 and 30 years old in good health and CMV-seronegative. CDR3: CASSLLSGTGAKVYGYTF. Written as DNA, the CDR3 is TGTGCCAGCAGTTTATTATCGGGGACAGGGGCCAAAGTGTATGGCTACACCTTC.